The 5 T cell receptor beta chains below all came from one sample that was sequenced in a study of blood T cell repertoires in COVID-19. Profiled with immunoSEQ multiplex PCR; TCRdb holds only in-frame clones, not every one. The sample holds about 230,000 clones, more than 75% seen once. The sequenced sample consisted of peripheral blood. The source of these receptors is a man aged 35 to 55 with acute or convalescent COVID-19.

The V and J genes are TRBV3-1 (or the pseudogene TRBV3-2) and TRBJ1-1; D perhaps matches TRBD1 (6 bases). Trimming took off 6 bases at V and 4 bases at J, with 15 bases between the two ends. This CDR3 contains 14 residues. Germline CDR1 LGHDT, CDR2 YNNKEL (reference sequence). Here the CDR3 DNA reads TGTGCCAGCAGACCACAGGGATCTCGCACTGAAGCTTTCTTT. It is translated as CASRPQGSRTEAFF.

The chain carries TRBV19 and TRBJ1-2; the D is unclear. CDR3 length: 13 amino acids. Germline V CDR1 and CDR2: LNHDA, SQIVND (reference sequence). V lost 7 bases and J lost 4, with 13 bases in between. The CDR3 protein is CASMSPASYGYTF. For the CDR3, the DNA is TGTGCCAGTATGTCTCCCGCCAGCTATGGCTACACCTTC.

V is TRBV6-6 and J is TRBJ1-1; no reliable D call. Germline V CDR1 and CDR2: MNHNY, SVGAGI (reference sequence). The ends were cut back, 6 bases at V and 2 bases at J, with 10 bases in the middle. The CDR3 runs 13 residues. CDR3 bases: TGTGCCAGCAGCCCCGGGGTAAACACTGAAGCTTTCTTT. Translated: CASSPGVNTEAFF.

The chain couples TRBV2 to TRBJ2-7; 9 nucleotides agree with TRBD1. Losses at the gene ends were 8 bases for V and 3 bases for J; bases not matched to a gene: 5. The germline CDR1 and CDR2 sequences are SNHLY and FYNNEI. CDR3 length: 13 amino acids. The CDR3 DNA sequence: TGTGCCAGCGGCACAGGGGGCTTCTACGAGCAGTACTTC. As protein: CASGTGGFYEQYF.

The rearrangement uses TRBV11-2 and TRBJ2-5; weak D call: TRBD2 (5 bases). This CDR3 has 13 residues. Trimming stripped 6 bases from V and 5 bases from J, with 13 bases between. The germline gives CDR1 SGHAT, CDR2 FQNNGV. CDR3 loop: CASSSLVRETQYF. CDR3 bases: TGTGCCAGCAGTTCACTAGTTAGGGAGACCCAGTACTTC.